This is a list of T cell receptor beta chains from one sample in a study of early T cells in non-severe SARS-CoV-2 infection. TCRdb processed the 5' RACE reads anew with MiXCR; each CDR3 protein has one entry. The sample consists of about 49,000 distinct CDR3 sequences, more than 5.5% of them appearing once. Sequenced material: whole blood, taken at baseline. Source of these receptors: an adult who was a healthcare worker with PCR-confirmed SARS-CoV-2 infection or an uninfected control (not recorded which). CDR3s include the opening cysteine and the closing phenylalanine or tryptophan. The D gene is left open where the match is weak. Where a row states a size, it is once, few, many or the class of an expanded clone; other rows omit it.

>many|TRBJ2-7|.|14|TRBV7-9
CASSSGGSAYEQYF
TGTGCCAGCAGCTCAGGGGGGTCAGCCTACGAGCAGTACTTC
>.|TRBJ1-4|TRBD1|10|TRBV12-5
CASGSGQLFF
TGTGCTAGTGGTTCGGGACAGTTGTTTTTT
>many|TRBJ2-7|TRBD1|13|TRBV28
CASSLDRDYEQYF
TGTGCCAGCAGTTTAGACAGGGACTACGAGCAGTACTTC
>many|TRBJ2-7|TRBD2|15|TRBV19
CASSRLAENPYEQYF
TGTGCCAGTAGCAGACTAGCGGAAAACCCCTACGAGCAGTACTTC
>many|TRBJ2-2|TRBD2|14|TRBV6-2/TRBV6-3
CAGRASGPTGELFF
TGTGCCGGCCGCGCTAGCGGACCCACCGGGGAGCTGTTTTTT
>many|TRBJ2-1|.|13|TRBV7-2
CASSESGYNEQFF
TGTGCCAGCAGCGAGTCTGGTTACAATGAGCAGTTCTTC
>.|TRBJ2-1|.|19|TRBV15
CATSRDPLSRKGPYNEQFF
TGTGCCACCAGCAGAGATCCTCTCAGCAGGAAGGGACCCTACAATGAGCAGTTCTTC
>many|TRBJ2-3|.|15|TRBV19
CASSIRPSSTDTQYF
TGTGCCAGTAGTATCCGTCCGTCTAGCACAGATACGCAGTATTTT
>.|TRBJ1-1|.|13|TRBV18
CASSPPGNTEAFF
TGTGCCAGCTCACCACCGGGGAACACTGAAGCTTTCTTT
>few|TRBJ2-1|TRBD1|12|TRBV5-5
CASSAGQGPQFF
TGTGCCAGCAGCGCGGGACAGGGACCCCAGTTCTTC
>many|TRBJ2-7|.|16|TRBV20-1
CSARGVTGRSSYEQYF
TGCAGTGCTAGAGGGGTCACAGGAAGGAGCTCCTACGAGCAGTACTTC
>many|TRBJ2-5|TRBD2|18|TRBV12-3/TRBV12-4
CASSQTPRLAGEQETQYF
TGTGCCAGCAGCCAAACCCCCCGGCTAGCGGGGGAGCAAGAGACCCAGTACTTC
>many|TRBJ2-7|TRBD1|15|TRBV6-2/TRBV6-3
CASSLAGTGNYEQYF
TGTGCCAGCAGCCTAGCCGGGACAGGGAACTACGAGCAGTACTTC
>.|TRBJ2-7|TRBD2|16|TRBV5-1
CASSLAFGLASYEQYF
TGCGCCAGCAGCTTGGCCTTTGGACTAGCAAGCTACGAGCAGTACTTC
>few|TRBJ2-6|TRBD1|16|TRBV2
CASSREGAAGANVLTF
TGTGCCAGCAGCCGAGAGGGGGCGGCTGGGGCCAACGTCCTGACTTTC
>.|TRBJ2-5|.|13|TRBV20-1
CSAALSEQETQYF
TGCAGTGCTGCCCTTAGTGAGCAAGAGACCCAGTACTTC
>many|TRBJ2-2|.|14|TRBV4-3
CASSQSSNTGELFF
TGCGCCAGCAGCCAAAGTTCCAACACCGGGGAGCTGTTTTTT